Below, one T cell receptor (beta chain) is given with its context. As yet, its antigen is unknown. The CDR3 covers 15 residues. Unmatched junction bases numbered 7, after V lost 5 bases and J lost 4 bases. Germline V CDR1 and CDR2: SGHNT, YENEEA. TCRdb reprocessed the 5' RACE reads via MiXCR and lists one record per CDR3 protein. The sample records some 500,000 distinct CDR3 sequences, 13% being singletons. The data are from a study of T cells after yellow fever vaccination. Overall study findings and caveats: Few clonotypes appeared in both CD4 and CD8 compartments. Repertoires obtained by FACS sorting could include abundant clonotypes that entered as contaminants from the bulk population.

The receptor was derived from a man aged 25 to 45 who received the YFV17D yellow fever vaccine. Here the sequenced sample was PBMCs, taken on the day of the yellow fever booster vaccination. The chain carries TRBV11-3 and TRBJ2-5, with 10 bases that match TRBD2. The CDR3 spells CASSRTSGTLETQYF. The DNA for the CDR3 is TGTGCCAGCAGCAGGACTAGCGGAACTTTAGAGACCCAGTACTTC.